These 27 T cell receptor beta chains were all obtained from the same sample, sequenced in a study of response to subunit inactivated influenza vaccine. TCRdb re-called the RT-PCR reads with MiXCR, one entry per CDR3 protein. The sample records 500,000 or so distinct CDR3 sequences, 16% being singletons. The sequenced sample was CD4+ T cells sorted from PBMCs, obtained around 2 years after vaccination. The receptors stem from a man aged 45 to 70 who received an inactivated influenza vaccine.

The chain employs TRBV27 and TRBJ2-7, with TRBD1 identical over 9 bases. This CDR3 contains 15 residues. Germline lookup yields CDR1 MNHEY and CDR2 SMNVEV (reference sequence). V lost 8 bases and J lost 1; bases outside the gene matches: 9. The CDR3 is CASARLGTGSYEQYF. CDR3 bases: TGTGCCAGCGCCCGGCTCGGGACAGGGTCCTACGAGCAGTACTTC.

This clonotype has a count of ten or more. V is TRBV4-2 and J is TRBJ2-1; D gene uncertain. Trimming stripped 0 bases from V and 3 bases from J, with 3 bases between. The CDR3 length is 13 residues. Germline-derived CDR1 and CDR2 are LGHNA and YNFKEQ. The DNA for the CDR3 is TGTGCCAGCAGCCAAGAGGACTACAATGAGCAGTTCTTC. Amino acid sequence: CASSQEDYNEQFF.

The chain is built from TRBV20-1 and TRBJ1-6; possibly TRBD1 for D (5 bases). The CDR3 length is 15 residues. Looked up from germline, CDR1 is DFQATT and CDR2 is SNEGSKA (reference sequence). Trimming took 6 bases from V and 4 from J, leaving 16 bases between them. CDR3 residues: CSAPTRGSYNSPLHF. CDR3 DNA sequence: TGCAGTGCACCGACTCGGGGCAGTTATAATTCACCCCTCCACTTT.

This chain joins TRBV15 and TRBJ2-3, with 11 nucleotides matching TRBD2. CDR1 LNHNV and CDR2 YYDKDF come from the germline V gene (reference sequence). J gave up 2 bases and V 2 bases, and 12 bases lay outside the gene matches. CDR3 size: 19 residues. Here the CDR3 reads CATSRTRRKLAGDTDTQYF. The CDR3 nucleotides read TGTGCCACCAGCAGAACCCGACGAAAACTAGCGGGAGACACAGATACGCAGTATTTT.

In this sample, this clonotype turned up a few times. This chain connects TRBV20-1 to TRBJ2-2; D may correspond to TRBD1 or TRBD2 (5 bases each). The V gene's germline CDR1 is DFQATT and CDR2 SNEGSKA (reference sequence). CDR3 length equals 14 residues. Trimming removed 5 bases at V and 1 base at J, with 11 bases between. CDR3 in DNA: TGCAGTGCTCCGAGGGACGGGAACACCGGGGAGCTGTTTTTT. The encoded protein is CSAPRDGNTGELFF.

V gene TRBV24-1 combines with J gene TRBJ2-1; TRBD2 aligns across 12 bases. Germline V gene sequence: CDR1 KGHDR, CDR2 SFDVKD. J gave up 7 bases and V 4 bases, and 7 bases lay outside the gene matches. The CDR3 is 16 residues long. CDR3 loop: CATSDPTSGRRNEQFF. CDR3 sequence (DNA): TGTGCCACCAGTGACCCCACTAGCGGGAGGAGGAATGAGCAGTTCTTC.

This chain joins TRBV10-3 and TRBJ2-3, with TRBD2 identical over 9 bases. V dropped 1 base and J dropped 2; count of bases not matched to a gene: 4. Germline V gene data show CDR1 as ENHRY and CDR2 as SYGVKD. This CDR3 comprises 16 residues. In DNA form, the CDR3 reads TGTGCCATCAGTGAGTTGGGCGGGAGGGCCACAGATACGCAGTATTTT. Translating it yields CAISELGGRATDTQYF.

CDR3 bases: TGTGCCAGCAGCTTAGCGGGGAGGGGAGAGACCCAGTACTTC. Translation gives CASSLAGRGETQYF. The chain employs TRBV11-2 and TRBJ2-5; 7 bases map to TRBD2. Unmatched junction bases numbered 3, after V lost 1 base and J lost 4 bases. Germline V gives CDR1 SGHAT, CDR2 FQNNGV. The CDR3 spans 14 residues.

This clonotype was counted only a few times. The V gene is TRBV9, the J gene TRBJ2-3; TRBD1 matches 10 bases. Germline assignment: CDR1 SGDLS and CDR2 YYNGEE. V was pared by 4 bases and J by 4 bases, with 9 bases of the junction left unmatched. This CDR3 has 16 residues. As DNA, the CDR3 is TGTGCCAGCAGCATCGAGGGGACAGGGGTTCCAGATACGCAGTATTTT. Protein: CASSIEGTGVPDTQYF.

This clonotype was detected only a few times. The rearrangement joins TRBV12-5 to TRBJ2-5, with D hard to call. The CDR3 is made up of 13 amino acids. Trimming removed 2 bases at V and 5 bases at J, with 9 bases between. CDR1 is LGHNT, CDR2 FRNRAP, per germline. The CDR3 loop is CASGLSIGETQYF. For the CDR3, the DNA is TGTGCTAGTGGTTTGTCGATCGGGGAGACCCAGTACTTC.

The rearrangement links TRBV7-2 to TRBJ2-2, with 11 bases matching TRBD2. V trimming: 5 bases; J trimming: 2 bases; junction bases outside the gene matches: 7. The CDR3 contains 17 residues. Germline CDR1 reads SGHTA; CDR2 reads FQGNSA. The CDR3 DNA reads as TGTGCCAGCAGCGTCCGGACTAGCGGGTTTAACACCGGGGAGCTGTTTTTT. It translates to CASSVRTSGFNTGELFF.

The chain uses TRBV14 and TRBJ2-1, with D hard to call. Germline V CDR1 and CDR2: SGHDN, FVKESK. The CDR3 has 12 amino acids. The ends were cut back, 5 bases at V and 5 bases at J, with 7 bases in the middle. The CDR3 sequence is CASSIFHNEQFF. DNA for the CDR3: TGTGCCAGCAGCATATTCCACAATGAGCAGTTCTTC.

This clonotype has just a few counts. The chain combines TRBV5-1 with TRBJ2-2, with 11 positions matching TRBD2. Germline V CDR1 and CDR2: SGHRS, YFSETQ. Trimming took 1 base from V and 1 from J; bases not matched to a gene: 3. The CDR3 runs to 17 residues. In DNA form, the CDR3 reads TGCGCCAGCAGCTTGCCTAGCGGGGGGCTGAACACCGGGGAGCTGTTTTTT. Protein sequence: CASSLPSGGLNTGELFF.

V is TRBV12-3 or TRBV12-4 and J is TRBJ1-5; D not certain. The CDR3 contains 14 residues. The V end was cut by 5 bases, the J end by 2 bases, with 10 bases between. CDR3 bases: TGTGCCAGCAGTCCGTCTGGGGGCAATCAGCCCCAGCATTTT. Amino acids: CASSPSGGNQPQHF.

The CDR3 DNA is TGTGCCAGCAGCTTAGGACTAGCGGGGGGGATTACCGGGGAGCTGTTTTTT. Protein sequence: CASSLGLAGGITGELFF. V is TRBV11-2 and J is TRBJ2-2; 14 nucleotides agree with TRBD2. Unmatched junction bases numbered 3, after V lost 1 base and J lost 5 bases. Per germline, CDR1 SGHAT and CDR2 FQNNGV. This CDR3 region has 17 residues.

The chain uses TRBV3-1 and TRBJ1-1, with D perhaps matching TRBD1 (5 bases). Deletions cut 4 bases from V and 6 bases from J, with 15 bases between. The V gene's germline CDR1 is LGHDT and CDR2 YNNKEL (reference sequence). CDR3 length: 14 residues. The CDR3 sequence is CASSRNGAGAEAFF. DNA for the CDR3: TGTGCCAGCAGCCGCAACGGGGCTGGAGCTGAAGCTTTCTTT.

V and J are TRBV19 and TRBJ2-1; a weak D match, TRBD2 (5 bases). With 3 bases removed from V and 4 bases from J, the gap between germline ends came to 13 bases. This CDR3 spans 15 amino acids. CDR1 is LNHDA, CDR2 SQIVND, per germline (reference sequence). CDR3 nucleotide sequence: TGTGCCAGTAGTATTGGCAATCCGGGATACAATGAGCAGTTCTTC. Amino acid sequence: CASSIGNPGYNEQFF.

V gene TRBV28 combines with J gene TRBJ2-3; 10 bases map to TRBD2. V was pared by 7 bases and J by 4 bases, with 8 bases of the junction left unmatched. Germline CDR1 reads MDHEN; CDR2 reads SYDVKM. CDR3 size: 15 residues. The CDR3 protein is CASKVWTSGADTQYF. As DNA, the CDR3 is TGTGCCAGCAAAGTCTGGACTAGCGGTGCAGATACGCAGTATTTT. Complete variable domain (other parts from reference TRBV28 and TRBJ2-3): DVKVTQSSRYLVKRTGEKVFLECVQDMDHENMFWYRQDPGLGLRLIYFSYDVKMKEKGDIPEGYSVSREKKERFSLILESASTNQTSMYLCASKVWTSGADTQYFGPGTRLTVL.

V gene TRBV20-1 combines with J gene TRBJ1-5; no reliable D call. This CDR3 spans 13 amino acids. V lost 6 bases, J lost 7 bases, and 16 bases lay in between. In germline, CDR1 is DFQATT, CDR2 SNEGSKA (reference sequence). DNA for the CDR3: TGCAGTGCAGAAAGGATGGGAGGACAGCCCCAGCATTTT. It yields the protein CSAERMGGQPQHF.

The chain has TRBV4-3 and TRBJ2-1; D gene unclear. V lost 0 bases and J 5 bases, leaving 11 bases between the germline ends. Germline CDR1 and CDR2: LGHNA and YSLEER. There are 15 residues in the CDR3. The CDR3 DNA follows: TGCGCCAGCAGCCAAGATCAGTCTACGAACAATGAGCAGTTCTTC. It specifies CASSQDQSTNNEQFF.

CDR3 amino acids: CASSFRAGRNEQFF. The CDR3 DNA sequence: TGTGCCAGCAGTTTCCGCGCCGGGCGGAATGAGCAGTTCTTC. V is TRBV12-3 or TRBV12-4 and J is TRBJ2-1; no reliable D call. The CDR3 loop spans 14 amino acids. V was pared by 3 bases and J by 7 bases, with 13 bases between.

This clonotype has more than one count but fewer than ten. CDR3 bases: TGTGCCAGCAGCCAAAGTTGGGACACTGAAGCTTTCTTT. This encodes CASSQSWDTEAFF. V gene TRBV3-1 combines with J gene TRBJ1-1, with D unresolved. V lost 2 bases to trimming and J lost 3 bases, with 7 bases between them. Germline V gives CDR1 LGHDT, CDR2 YNNKEL (reference sequence). This CDR3 spans 13 amino acids.

The genes are TRBV9 and TRBJ2-3; D call uncertain. The CDR3 is made up of 17 amino acids. V lost 1 base to trimming and J lost 4 bases, with 19 bases between them. CDR1 and CDR2 from the germline V gene are SGDLS and YYNGEE. CDR3 sequence (DNA): TGTGCCAGCAGCGTATCCAACGGGTTCAGGTCTCCAGATACGCAGTATTTT. It codes for CASSVSNGFRSPDTQYF.

This clonotype was picked up a small number of times. This chain connects TRBV7-2 to TRBJ1-1; maybe TRBD1 (5 bases). V shed 5 bases and J shed 4 bases, with 14 bases lying between them. This CDR3 has 14 residues. CDR1 and CDR2 (germline): SGHTA, FQGNSA. CDR3 amino acids: CASSPNFQGTEAFF. CDR3 DNA sequence: TGTGCCAGCAGCCCGAATTTCCAGGGCACTGAAGCTTTCTTT.

The J gene is TRBJ2-1, the V gene TRBV28, with D possibly TRBD2 on 6 matching bases. CDR3 size: 15 residues. Trimming left V 7 bases short and J 7 bases short, with 20 bases between. In germline, CDR1 is MDHEN, CDR2 SYDVKM. In DNA, the CDR3 is TGTGCCAGCACACCCCTGGCGGGGAGATCGAATGAGCAGTTCTTC. Translation gives CASTPLAGRSNEQFF.

This clonotype turned up a few times. The chain joins TRBV6-2 or TRBV6-3 to TRBJ1-5; 7 nucleotides align to TRBD1. The CDR3 consists of 13 residues. Germline assignment: CDR1 MNHEY and CDR2 SVGEGT. The J segment lost 7 bases and the V segment lost 5 bases, leaving 5 bases of the junction unmatched. The CDR3, as DNA: TGTGCCAGCAGTCGACAGGGAGGGCAGCCCCAGCATTTT. Amino acids: CASSRQGGQPQHF.

The sample holds many counts of this clonotype. The CDR3 DNA follows: TGCAGCGTACGCCCGGGCACCTACGAGCAGTACTTC. Amino acids: CSVRPGTYEQYF. V and J are TRBV29-1 and TRBJ2-7; no clear D gene. V lost 6 bases, J lost 2 bases, and 11 bases lay in between. This CDR3 spans 12 amino acids. Germline V gene sequence: CDR1 SQVTM, CDR2 ANQGSEA.